This TCR beta chain was identified during a study of blood T cells in healthy people across ages (dated by TCRdb to about 2015). About the investigation overall: In model experiments, template switching captured about one uniquely barcoded TCR beta cDNA molecule for every two T cells. For two donors (one aged 18 to 29 and one aged 80 or older), the study analyzed two additional independent replicas of 1 million unique cDNA reads from the same blood draw. The study measured age-related changes in TCR beta repertoire diversity using deep sequencing normalized with unique cDNA molecular identifiers. To avoid experimental bias, donors of different ages were distributed randomly across sequencing lanes. The donors were divided into four age groups: young (average approximately 16 years), middle-aged (about 40), aged (around 59) and long-lived (about 79). Study-wide findings and limitations: Bulk unsorted PBMC profiling prevented conclusive comparison of naive and antigen-experienced compartments. Observed TCR beta diversity per million T cells fell roughly linearly with age, and a significant reduction was already apparent by age around 40. Compared with the aged group, the long-lived group had more naive CD4+ T cells, fewer expanded clones and increased TCR diversity, suggesting age selection. Estimates of total diversity from one million sequenced T cells were regarded as lower bounds and underestimates. Because the CMV infection status of the donors was unknown, age-related changes in expanded clonotypes may potentially have been confounded. The percentage of naive T cells measured by flow cytometry correlated strongly with observed TCR beta diversity.

Library creation used 5' RACE. The instrument given in TCRdb is Illumina HiSeq 2500. The second PCR ran for roughly 6 to 11 cycles and used a J-beta primer mix along with a sample-barcoded 5' primer. Each TCR beta cDNA molecule received a unique molecular identifier from a template-switch 5' adaptor carrying 12 random nucleotides. Each sample yielded at least 2.5 million CDR3-containing paired-end reads. First-strand cDNA synthesis was performed from all RNA using the Mint cDNA synthesis kit, with priming by a TRBC-specific oligonucleotide. Following uracil-DNA glycosylase treatment, all cDNA underwent a first 18-cycle PCR with the universal primers M1SS and BC2_uni_R. The authors processed their data as follows. Each sample was normalized by randomly selecting 1 million high-quality reads, each carrying a distinct molecular identifier. Instead of being binned into consensus sequences, reads that shared molecular identifiers were thrown out. MiTCR, with a Q25 quality threshold and the strictest error-elimination algorithm, was used for CDR3 identification, clonotype clustering and error correction. A nonparametric unseen species model with Euler transformation was used to estimate lower-bound total TCR beta diversity. Using fastp at Q25 and MiXCR, TCRdb reprocessed the public reads and kept productive beta chains. Every distinct CDR3 protein forms one entry, paired with its most common genes and DNA. The V and J calls here are based on TCRdb, not the publication. The sample includes about 1.8 million distinct CDR3 sequences, with around 48% observed a single time. The ten largest clones represent over 2% of the sample.

This clonotype has a handful of counts. No antigen is known for it. There are no base qualities to consult, and no much larger clone falls within one base. Donors were around 37 systemically healthy Caucasian individuals from Russia aged roughly 6 to 95 years. Roughly 10 milliliters of peripheral blood were collected from each donor into EDTA-treated Vacutainer tubes. Ficoll-Paque density-gradient centrifugation was used to isolate PBMCs, with at least 6 million obtained per sample. Trizol reagent was used to extract total RNA from PBMCs, with at least 6 micrograms per sample. For every donor, an aliquot of PBMCs went through flow cytometry to measure the percentages of naive CD45RAhigh/CD27high T cells. The specimen sequenced was blood. The TCR was taken from a woman aged 40 to 49 in good health.

The CDR3: CASRGDGTGYEQYF. The nucleotide sequence reads as follows: TGTGCCAGCAGAGGGGACGGGACAGGGTATGAGCAGTACTTC. Recombination joined TRBV6-8 with TRBJ2-7, with TRBD1 matching 9 junction bases. The CDR3 spans 14 residues, from the cysteine through the phenylalanine. This entry keeps only the CDR3 DNA: 42 bases, framed from base 1. CDR1 and CDR2 are drawn from the germline V gene: MNHGY, SAAAGT. From V the trimming removes 6 bases and from J it removes 7 bases, while the gene matches leave 10 bases of the junction unaccounted for.